A selection of T cell receptor beta chains follows, all from one sample in a study of neurological immune-mediated disorders. Each CDR3 protein is one row after TCRdb ran MiXCR on the 5' RACE reads. The data show 35,000 to 45,000 distinct CDR3 sequences, around 14% seen once. Sequenced input: PBMCs. These receptors were obtained from a woman between 50 and 59 years old with HTLV-1-associated myelopathy (HAM/TSP). Each CDR3 is given with its conserved first and last residue. A D gene is named only where the DNA matches it firmly. Size values are once, few and many counts, or a class for expanded clones, and some rows have none.

CDR3nt	CDR3aa	abundance	d_gene	v_gene	j_gene
TGCGCCAGCAGCCCAGGGACTAGCGGGAGCAATGAGCAGTTCTTC	CASSPGTSGSNEQFF	many	TRBD2	TRBV5-1	TRBJ2-1
TGCAGCGTTGCCGGGACAGGTGGTTACAATGAGCAGTTCTTC	CSVAGTGGYNEQFF	many	TRBD1	TRBV29-1	TRBJ2-1
TGTGCCAGCAGCTTAACGGGGCCTCAGGGCAATCAGCCCCAGCATTTT	CASSLTGPQGNQPQHF	many	.	TRBV7-2	TRBJ1-5
TGTGCCAGCAGTCGGGGAGGACAAGTATATGGCTACACCTTC	CASSRGGQVYGYTF	many	.	TRBV27	TRBJ1-2
TGTGCCAGCAGCTTAACTCGGGGGGACTGGGGGGGCGGAAACACCATATATTTT	CASSLTRGDWGGGNTIYF	.	.	TRBV7-2	TRBJ1-3
TGTGCCAGCAGTGATGTTAAGGGCAGCCCAATGAACACTGAAGCTTTCTTT	CASSDVKGSPMNTEAFF	many	.	TRBV25-1	TRBJ1-1
TGTGCCAGCAGCCCCACAGGGGGGATATCGGGGGCCAACGTCCTGACTTTC	CASSPTGGISGANVLTF	.	TRBD1	TRBV7-9	TRBJ2-6
.	CASSFYICSAILPTGPIMDSPLHF	.	.	TRBV5-1	TRBJ1-6
TGTGCCAGCAGTGCCGGACTCAGCAAGCAGTTCTTC	CASSAGLSKQFF	few	.	TRBV6-1	TRBJ2-1
TGCGCCAGCGGAGGGACAGGGCAAATGTACCAAGAGACCCAGTACTTC	CASGGTGQMYQETQYF	many	TRBD1	TRBV5-1	TRBJ2-5
TGTGCCAGCCATCGGGGGACGAACACTGAAGCTTTCTTT	CASHRGTNTEAFF	many	.	TRBV6-6	TRBJ1-1
TGTGCCAGCTCATCCCCCCTCGCGGCCAAAAACATTCAGTACTTC	CASSSPLAAKNIQYF	many	.	TRBV18	TRBJ2-4
TGTGCCAGCAGCTTCCCCGCAGCAGGAGTGCCGGGGTATGGCTACACCTTC	CASSFPAAGVPGYGYTF	.	.	TRBV11-2	TRBJ1-2
TGTGCCAGCAGGAAAACAACAGGGAATCCACAAAATCAGCCCCAGCATTTT	CASRKTTGNPQNQPQHF	many	.	TRBV6-1	TRBJ1-5
TGTGCTAGTGGTTCGACCGGGACAGCCAACTCTGGAAACACCATATATTTT	CASGSTGTANSGNTIYF	many	TRBD1	TRBV12-5	TRBJ1-3
TGCAGTGCCTGGACAGGGGGTTCGAACACCGGGGAGCTGTTTTTT	CSAWTGGSNTGELFF	many	TRBD1	TRBV20-1	TRBJ2-2
TGCAGTGCGGCCGGGACTAGCGGGGACCGTGAGCAGTTCTTC	CSAAGTSGDREQFF	many	TRBD2	TRBV20-1	TRBJ2-1
TGCAGTGCGTCGGGCGGGGGAAGGAAGTATTTT	CSASGGGRKYF	.	TRBD2	TRBV20-1	TRBJ2-3
TGCGCCAGCAGCTTAACCAGACAGGGAAATTCCAATTCACCCCTCCACTTT	CASSLTRQGNSNSPLHF	many	TRBD1	TRBV5-1	TRBJ1-6
TGTGCCAGCAGTTCGCCGCCCACCCCACCAGATACGCAGTATTTT	CASSSPPTPPDTQYF	many	.	TRBV28	TRBJ2-3
TGTGCCAGCAGCAGAGGGACTAGCGGCTACGAGCAGTTCTTC	CASSRGTSGYEQFF	many	TRBD2	TRBV28	TRBJ2-1
TGTGCCAGCACGGCCAGCGGGGGCACTGAAGCTTTCTTT	CASTASGGTEAFF	many	.	TRBV27	TRBJ1-1
TGTGCCAGCTCACCCATATCCGGGGGAGAGACCCAGTACTTC	CASSPISGGETQYF	many	.	TRBV18	TRBJ2-5
TGCAGTGCTAGAGAAGGGGGGCAGGAGTCTGAAGCTTTCTTT	CSAREGGQESEAFF	many	.	TRBV20-1	TRBJ1-1
TGTGCCAGCAGTGAAGGGGGGGTATGGAGAGAGACCCAGTACTTC	CASSEGGVWRETQYF	many	.	TRBV6-1	TRBJ2-5
TGCGCCAGCAGCCCGGACAGGGCGCGCTACGAGCAGTACTTC	CASSPDRARYEQYF	.	TRBD1	TRBV5-1	TRBJ2-7
TGCGCCAGCAGCATGCAGGGGGCTGAAGAAAAACTGTTTTTT	CASSMQGAEEKLFF	many	TRBD1	TRBV5-1	TRBJ1-4
TGTGCCAGCAGCCGGGGACTAGCGGGGGGCAGCACAGATACGCAGTATTTT	CASSRGLAGGSTDTQYF	many	TRBD2	TRBV3-1	TRBJ2-3
TGTGCCAGCAGTTATGAGGAAACCGGGGAGCTGTTTTTT	CASSYEETGELFF	many	.	TRBV6-6	TRBJ2-2
TGCGCCAGCGGCGATCAGGGACAGGGGTATTCACCCCTCCACTTT	CASGDQGQGYSPLHF	many	TRBD1	TRBV5-1	TRBJ1-6
TGCAGTGCTAGAGGGCCCGCAGGGGGCAACGGCTACACCTTC	CSARGPAGGNGYTF	many	TRBD1	TRBV20-1	TRBJ1-2
TGCAGTGCTAGGGTTCGACTAGCGGGAGGAGATACGCAGTATTTT	CSARVRLAGGDTQYF	many	TRBD2	TRBV20-1	TRBJ2-3
TGTGCCAGCAGGCCAGGGGGCAGGGGGTTCACAGATACGCAGTATTTT	CASRPGGRGFTDTQYF	many	TRBD1	TRBV7-2	TRBJ2-3
TGTGCCAGCAGCCCCCTGACAGCCCGGGACTATGGCTACACCTTC	CASSPLTARDYGYTF	many	.	TRBV5-6	TRBJ1-2
TGTGCCAGTAGTATGGGCAGTCGTCAGCCCCAGCATTTT	CASSMGSRQPQHF	.	.	TRBV19	TRBJ1-5
TGTGCCACCAGTGACTCGGACAGGGTTCATGGCTACACCTTC	CATSDSDRVHGYTF	many	TRBD1	TRBV24-1	TRBJ1-2
TGTGCCAGCCTCCCGGGGCACGAAGGCTATGGCTACACCTTC	CASLPGHEGYGYTF	many	.	TRBV6-1	TRBJ1-2
TGCGCCAGCAGCCAAGATACCCCCCAGCGCGGTTTCAATGAGCAGTTCTTC	CASSQDTPQRGFNEQFF	many	.	TRBV4-3	TRBJ2-1
TGCGCCAGCAGCTTCACAGGGCTCGGAAAAAACGAGCAGTACTTC	CASSFTGLGKNEQYF	.	.	TRBV5-1	TRBJ2-7
TGTGCCATCAGTGTCGGGTCGACGGATACGCAGTATTTT	CAISVGSTDTQYF	many	.	TRBV10-3	TRBJ2-3
TGCGCCAGCAGCCTGACAGGGACCCGCTCCTACGAGCAGTACTTC	CASSLTGTRSYEQYF	many	TRBD1	TRBV5-1	TRBJ2-7
TGTGCCAGCAGTTACAGCGGATCCACAGATACGCAGTATTTT	CASSYSGSTDTQYF	medium-sized	.	TRBV12-3/TRBV12-4	TRBJ2-3
TGCAGTGCTAGCGGGGGCGAGGGATCTGGGGCCAACGTCCTGACTTTC	CSASGGEGSGANVLTF	many	.	TRBV20-1	TRBJ2-6
TGTGCCAGCAGTTTGGGGCCCGGCAGGGCTGAGACCAAAAACATTCAGTACTTC	CASSLGPGRAETKNIQYF	many	.	TRBV12-3/TRBV12-4	TRBJ2-4
TGCGCCAGCGGTCAACAGGGAGATACGCAGTATTTT	CASGQQGDTQYF	many	.	TRBV10-2	TRBJ2-3
TGTGCCAGCAGCGTAGACGCTAGCGGGGAAAAGACCCAGTACTTC	CASSVDASGEKTQYF	many	TRBD2	TRBV9	TRBJ2-5
TGTGCCAGCAGCTTAGTTCTCGGGACAGGGTTTGCCGGGGAGCTGTTTTTT	CASSLVLGTGFAGELFF	many	TRBD1	TRBV7-2	TRBJ2-2
TGTGCCTGGACCCAGGAACAGGGGATGGGTCAGCCCCAGCATTTT	CAWTQEQGMGQPQHF	many	TRBD1	TRBV30	TRBJ1-5
TGTGCCAGCTCCCGGGGGGGCAACACAGATACGCAGTATTTT	CASSRGGNTDTQYF	few	TRBD2	TRBV11-2	TRBJ2-3
TGTGCCAGCAGGCAACCCGGACAGGGTCTCAACACTGAAGCTTTCTTT	CASRQPGQGLNTEAFF	many	TRBD1	TRBV6-2/TRBV6-3	TRBJ1-1
TGCAGTGCACCGGGGCGAGCGGGGCTTTCAAGGGCTCAGTACTTC	CSAPGRAGLSRAQYF	many	TRBD2	TRBV20-1	TRBJ2-5
TGTGCCAGCAGTCCGAATGGCAATCAGCCCCAGCATTTT	CASSPNGNQPQHF	many	.	TRBV6-1	TRBJ1-5